A single sample gave rise to the 28 T cell receptor beta chains below, sequenced in a study of OX40 agonist ivuxolimab in advanced cancers. Here immunoSEQ multiplex PCR was the method, and the copy in TCRdb shows in-frame clones only, minus some. The sample yields about 73,000 clones, about 93% seen once. This specimen consisted of CD4+ or CD8+ T cells sorted from blood, obtained in a trial of the OX40 agonist ivuxolimab. These receptors came from an adult with an advanced solid tumor such as melanoma, head and neck, liver or kidney cancer.

The chain has TRBV7-2 and TRBJ2-5; 11 bases align to TRBD2. Germline lookup yields CDR1 SGHTA and CDR2 FQGNSA. The J segment lost 8 bases and the V segment lost 5 bases, leaving 13 bases of the junction unmatched. There are 16 residues in the CDR3. For the CDR3, the DNA is TGTGCCAGCAGCAACCTACTAGCGGGGGACCTGCAAACCCAGTACTTC. Its translation is CASSNLLAGDLQTQYF.

The chain has TRBV5-1 and TRBJ2-3; TRBD1 might be the D (6 bases). The V gene lost 3 bases and the J gene lost 2 bases, with 10 bases spanning the gap. The germline V gene has CDR1 SGHRS and CDR2 YFSETQ. The CDR3 is 14 residues long. The CDR3 DNA reads as TGCGCCAGCAGCTCACAGGGATACACAGATACGCAGTATTTT. Its translation is CASSSQGYTDTQYF. Based on the CDR3 plus reference TRBV5-1 and TRBJ2-3, the full variable domain is KAGVTQTPRYLIKTRGQQVTLSCSPISGHRSVSWYQQTPGQGLQFLFEYFSETQRNKGNFPGRFSGRQFSNSRSEMNVSTLELGDSALYLCASSSQGYTDTQYFGPGTRLTVL.

The gene calls are TRBV28 and TRBJ2-1; TRBD2 matches 7 bases. The V gene end was trimmed by 2 bases and the J gene end by 12 bases; junction bases not matched to a gene: 1. Per the germline V gene, CDR1 is MDHEN and CDR2 is SYDVKM. The CDR3 extends over 11 amino acids. The CDR3 region is CASSLRTRQFF. The CDR3 nucleotides are TGTGCCAGCAGTTTAAGGACTAGGCAGTTCTTC.

In DNA, the CDR3 is TGCAGCGTTGGGGGGTGGGGAAGCACAGATACGCAGTATTTT. Translated: CSVGGWGSTDTQYF. The chain is built from TRBV29-1 and TRBJ2-3; TRBD1 or TRBD2 may be the D gene (5 bases each). Between the trimmed V and J ends, which lost 4 bases and 0 bases, there was a span of 11 bases. Germline loops: CDR1 SQVTM, CDR2 ANQGSEA. The CDR3 contains 14 residues.

The chain uses TRBV4-2 and TRBJ2-5, with 10 bases matching TRBD2. The ends lost 1 base at V and 4 bases at J; junction bases unmatched: 3. CDR1 and CDR2 from the germline V gene are LGHNA and YNFKEQ. This CDR3 is 15 amino acids long. CDR3 nucleotides: TGTGCCAGCAGCCAAGTGAGCGGGAGGGGAGAGACCCAGTACTTC. As protein: CASSQVSGRGETQYF.

The CDR3 DNA follows: TGTGCCCGGACCGGGACAAGGGATTACTCTGGGGCCAACGTCCTGACTTTC. It codes for CARTGTRDYSGANVLTF. This chain connects TRBV19 to TRBJ2-6; tentative D call: TRBD1 (6 bases). Germline CDR1 is LNHDA and CDR2 is SQIVND (reference sequence). V lost 11 bases and J 0 bases, leaving 20 bases between the germline ends. The CDR3 runs 17 residues. The variable domain in full, with the rest retrieved from reference TRBV19 and TRBJ2-6, is DGGITQSPKYLFRKEGQNVTLSCEQNLNHDAMYWYRQDPGQGLRLIYYSQIVNDFQKGDIAEGYSVSREKKESFPLTVTSAQKNPTAFYLCARTGTRDYSGANVLTFGAGSRLTVL.

V and J are TRBV7-2 and TRBJ1-2; D remains unclear. This CDR3 contains 14 residues. Trimming shortened V by 5 bases and J by 6 bases, and 16 bases separated the two germline ends. CDR1 is SGHTA and CDR2 is FQGNSA in the germline V gene. The CDR3 sequence is CASSTDGVNHGYTF. The CDR3 region has the DNA TGTGCCAGCAGCACCGACGGGGTGAATCATGGCTACACCTTC.

For the CDR3, the DNA is TGTGCCAGCAGTTCACGGACTTCCAAAGAGACCCAGTACTTC. Amino acid sequence: CASSSRTSKETQYF. The chain joins TRBV7-2 to TRBJ2-5; TRBD2 might be the D (5 bases). The CDR3 sequence is 14 residues long. Trimming took off 6 bases at V and 3 bases at J, with 14 bases between the two ends. From germline, CDR1 is SGHTA and CDR2 FQGNSA.

The genes are TRBV6-1 and TRBJ2-3; TRBD2 matches at 9 bases. The CDR3 is made up of 12 amino acids. V was pared by 10 bases and J by 7 bases, with 6 bases of the junction left unmatched. Germline CDR1 MNHNS, CDR2 SASEGT. CDR3 residues: CATEREAHTQYF. The CDR3 coding sequence is TGTGCCACAGAGCGGGAGGCCCATACGCAGTATTTT.

The rearrangement uses TRBV10-3 and TRBJ2-7, with a possible D match to TRBD2 (6 bases). V was pared by 7 bases and J by 5 bases, with 18 bases between. Germline assignment: CDR1 ENHRY and CDR2 SYGVKD. The CDR3 has 14 residues. CDR3 DNA: TGTGCCATCACCGCGGAGGCGGGGAGCCACGAGCAGTACTTC. As protein: CAITAEAGSHEQYF.

The chain has TRBV6-5 and TRBJ2-5; 7 bases fit TRBD1. CDR3 length: 15 amino acids. Germline V CDR1 and CDR2: MNHEY, SVGAGI. Trimming cost V 6 bases and J 0 bases; bases outside gene matches: 7. The CDR3 DNA reads as TGTGCCAGCAGGGGCTGGGACAGCCACCAAGAGACCCAGTACTTC. It codes for CASRGWDSHQETQYF.

The chain joins TRBV5-1 to TRBJ2-7; TRBD1 might be the D (6 bases). This CDR3 region has 13 residues. The germline V gene encodes CDR1 SGHRS and CDR2 YFSETQ. The V end was cut by 4 bases, the J end by 5 bases, with 13 bases between. The CDR3 DNA sequence: TGCGCCAGCAGCCTCCGACAGGTCCACGAGCAGTACTTC. The encoded protein is CASSLRQVHEQYF.

The chain links TRBV5-8 to TRBJ1-1, with D possibly TRBD1 on 5 matching bases. CDR3 length: 14 amino acids. Germline V gene lookup returns CDR1 SGHTS and CDR2 YDEGEE. V lost 4 bases and J 4 bases, leaving 14 bases between the germline ends. The CDR3 here is CASSPWQGGTEAFF. In DNA, the CDR3 is TGTGCCAGCAGCCCTTGGCAGGGAGGCACTGAAGCTTTCTTT.

This clone was seen once. CDR3 residues: CASSQSGAGETQYF. Here the CDR3 DNA reads TGTGCCAGCAGCCAATCAGGGGCCGGAGAGACCCAGTACTTC. The rearrangement uses TRBV4-2 and TRBJ2-5, with D possibly matching TRBD1 (6 bases). Per germline, CDR1 LGHNA and CDR2 YNFKEQ. CDR3 size: 14 residues. V was pared by 2 bases and J by 4 bases, with 11 bases between.

CDR3 residues: CASIRGERETQYF. Written as DNA, the CDR3 is TGTGCCAGCATAAGGGGGGAAAGGGAGACCCAGTACTTC. The chain couples TRBV28 to TRBJ2-5, with D perhaps matching TRBD1 or TRBD2 (6 bases each). This CDR3 region has 13 residues. The germline CDR1 and CDR2 sequences are MDHEN and SYDVKM. Trimming took 7 bases from V and 5 from J, leaving 14 bases between them.

This clone was seen once. The chain has TRBV30 and TRBJ1-2; TRBD1 aligns across 8 bases. The CDR3 runs 13 residues. V was pared by 2 bases and J by 5 bases, with 4 bases of the junction left unmatched. CDR1 GTSNPN and CDR2 SVGIG come from the germline V gene (reference sequence). In DNA, the CDR3 is TGTGCCTGGAGTCGGACAGGGAATTATGGCTACACCTTC. It translates to CAWSRTGNYGYTF.

This clone was found a few times. The chain's CDR3 is CASSLSAVDEQFF. CDR3 nucleotides: TGTGCCAGCAGTCTTTCCGCCGTGGATGAGCAGTTCTTC. The chain combines TRBV28 with TRBJ2-1, with D uncertain. CDR1 and CDR2 (germline): MDHEN, SYDVKM. V lost 5 bases and J 8 bases, leaving 13 bases between the germline ends. This CDR3 spans 13 amino acids.

The rearrangement joins TRBV28 to TRBJ2-3; TRBD2 matches 9 bases. The CDR3 covers 17 residues. Trimming removed 7 bases from V and 2 bases from J; junction bases left unmatched: 13. Germline lookup yields CDR1 MDHEN and CDR2 SYDVKM. CDR3 residues: CASNPGGSSGTTDTQYF. CDR3 DNA: TGTGCCAGCAATCCCGGGGGGTCTAGCGGGACCACAGATACGCAGTATTTT.

The chain couples TRBV6-5 to TRBJ2-1; possibly TRBD1 for D (6 bases). Trimming removed 4 bases from V and 9 bases from J, with 10 bases in between. Looked up from germline, CDR1 is MNHEY and CDR2 is SVGAGI. CDR3 length: 12 residues. CDR3 DNA sequence: TGTGCCAGCAGTTTCACAGGGTTTGAGCAGTTCTTC. Its protein is CASSFTGFEQFF.

The J gene is TRBJ2-7, the V gene TRBV5-5; TRBD1 aligns across 9 bases. CDR1 and CDR2 (germline): SGHKS, YYEKEE (reference sequence). Trimming at V came to 4 bases and at J to 1 base, leaving 6 bases not matched to a gene. The CDR3 extends over 15 amino acids. The CDR3 region is CASSRRDRDSYEQYF. CDR3 nucleotide sequence: TGTGCCAGCAGCCGCCGGGACAGGGATTCCTACGAGCAGTACTTC.

This chain connects TRBV6-5 to TRBJ1-1, with a possible D match to TRBD1 (6 bases). V was shortened by 2 bases and J by 7 bases, with 11 bases between the two germline ends. The CDR3 has 13 residues. Germline-derived CDR1 and CDR2 are MNHEY and SVGAGI. CDR3 nucleotides: TGTGCCAGCAGTTACCACAGGGAGATTGAAGCTTTCTTT. This encodes CASSYHREIEAFF.

The chain joins TRBV5-1 to TRBJ1-4, with a possible D match to TRBD1 (6 bases). This CDR3 contains 14 residues. The V end lost 4 bases, the J end lost 7 bases, and 14 bases lay between the germline ends. CDR1 and CDR2 (germline): SGHRS, YFSETQ. CDR3 region: CASSPGGPGEKLFF. In DNA, the CDR3 is TGCGCCAGCAGCCCGGGGGGCCCTGGTGAAAAACTGTTTTTT.

The CDR3 DNA reads as TGTGCCAGCAGTTACTTGCGGGAGGCGGGTGAGCAGTTCTTC. This translates into CASSYLREAGEQFF. The chain uses TRBV6-5 and TRBJ2-1; 8 bases match TRBD2. The CDR3 extends over 14 amino acids. Germline lookup yields CDR1 MNHEY and CDR2 SVGAGI. With V trimmed by 1 base and J by 9 bases, 5 bases remained unmatched.

This chain uses TRBV18 with TRBJ2-7, with D perhaps matching TRBD1 or TRBD2 (5 bases each). The CDR3 consists of 16 residues. Germline lookup yields CDR1 KGHSH and CDR2 LQKENI. V gave up 3 bases and J gave up 0 bases, with 15 bases separating them. DNA of the CDR3: TGTGCCAGCTCACCCTGGGGGTTAGAAATCTCCTACGAGCAGTACTTC. Encoded protein: CASSPWGLEISYEQYF.

The V and J genes are TRBV19 and TRBJ2-5; TRBD1 matches at 8 bases. CDR1 and CDR2 from the germline V gene are LNHDA and SQIVND (reference sequence). Germline trimming cut 4 bases from V and 5 bases from J; bases unmatched to any gene: 9. This CDR3 is 15 amino acids long. For the CDR3, the DNA is TGTGCCAGTAGTAACAGGGGGAATATGGGGGAGACCCAGTACTTC. Translating gives CASSNRGNMGETQYF.

The chain is built from TRBV7-2 and TRBJ1-1; TRBD1 aligns across 11 bases. Germline-derived CDR1 and CDR2 are SGHTA and FQGNSA. This CDR3 has 15 residues. V lost 2 bases, J lost 6 bases, and 5 bases stayed unmatched. In DNA form, the CDR3 reads TGTGCCAGCAGCTTACGGACAGGGGGCTTCGCTGAAGCTTTCTTT. Translation gives CASSLRTGGFAEAFF. Based on the CDR3 plus reference TRBV7-2 and TRBJ1-1, the full variable domain is GAGVSQSPSNKVTEKGKDVELRCDPISGHTALYWYRQSLGQGLEFLIYFQGNSAPDKSGLPSDRFSAERTGGSVSTLTIQRTQQEDSAVYLCASSLRTGGFAEAFFGQGTRLTVV.

This chain uses TRBV7-3 with TRBJ2-3; D is undetermined. The CDR3 spans 14 residues. Germline CDR1 is SGHTA and CDR2 is FQGTGA. V dropped 3 bases and J dropped 4 bases, with 11 bases sitting between them. The CDR3 DNA follows: TGTGCCAGCAGCTTCGCCCCCAGCTCAGATACGCAGTATTTT. It specifies CASSFAPSSDTQYF.

Remarks on this clone: At one boundary the junction diverges from the germline segment, which might be a read error. This sequence joins TRBV29-1 and TRBJ2-3, with TRBD1 matching over 8 bases. Germline loops: CDR1 SQVTM, CDR2 ANQGSEA. The CDR3 runs 15 residues. CDR3 sequence (DNA): TGCGGCGTTGAACTCCGACAGGGGCGTGCAGATACGCAGTATTTT. This encodes CGVELRQGRADTQYF.